The 15 T cell receptor beta chains in this list originate from one sample, sequenced in a study of naive and memory T cell subsets (dated by TCRdb to the late 2010s). The library was built by means of UMI-ligation and nested PCR. For sequencing, an Illumina MiSeq was employed. To cover both TRBC1 and TRBC2, the beta constant-region primer consisted of an equimolar mix of two oligonucleotides. TCRdb reprocessing: public reads trimmed at Q25 with fastp, clones called with MiXCR, in-frame beta chains kept. CDR3 protein duplicates are merged, each entry listing the most common genes and DNA. The sample table lists 29,000 or so distinct CDR3 sequences, roughly 10% of them with a count of one. Around a sixth of the sample is in the top ten clones. Specimen: effector memory CD4+ T cells from blood. Per the publication, the cell subset or site label means: effector memory, CD45RA- CD27-. These receptors all come from a human donor in good health.

In this sample, this clonotype turned up many times. This chain connects TRBV28 to TRBJ2-7, with 8 bases matching TRBD1. V was clipped by 4 bases and J by 5 bases; unmatched bases: 10. The V gene's germline CDR1 is MDHEN and CDR2 SYDVKM. The CDR3 is 15 residues long. The CDR3, as DNA: TGTGCCAGCAGTTCTCCCAGGGGGCCCTCGGACGAGCAGTACTTC. Encoded protein: CASSSPRGPSDEQYF. Looking up the rest from reference TRBV28 and TRBJ2-7 gives the full variable domain: DVKVTQSSRYLVKRTGEKVFLECVQDMDHENMFWYRQDPGLGLRLIYFSYDVKMKEKGDIPEGYSVSREKKERFSLILESASTNQTSMYLCASSSPRGPSDEQYFGPGTRLTVT.

This clonotype was counted many times. The rearrangement uses TRBV7-9 and TRBJ2-2; D is undetermined. Trimming shortened V by 2 bases and J by 6 bases, and 4 bases separated the two germline ends. The CDR3 runs to 12 residues. Germline values: CDR1 SEHNR, CDR2 FQNEAQ (reference sequence). CDR3 nucleotides: TGTGCCAGCAGCTTAAAGGCCGGGGAGCTGTTTTTT. Its protein is CASSLKAGELFF.

This clonotype was found once. This sequence may be a read error, since a much larger clone differs from it by one base. The chain combines TRBV15 with TRBJ1-6; D not resolved. The germline gives CDR1 LNHNV, CDR2 YYDKDF (reference sequence). This CDR3 spans 14 amino acids. V was cut by 3 bases and J by 4 bases, with 7 bases left in between. DNA of the CDR3: TGTGCCACCAGCAGGAAAGCTTATAATTCACCCCTCCACTTT. It is translated as CATSRKAYNSPLHF.

The chain links TRBV3-1 to TRBJ1-5; no firm D call. Trimming pared 2 bases from V and 5 bases from J, leaving 10 bases between. CDR1 and CDR2 (germline): LGHDT, YNNKEL (reference sequence). This CDR3 has 14 residues. The CDR3 nucleotides are TGTGCCAGCAGCCAATTTGCGTCGGATCAGCCCCAGCATTTT. Translating gives CASSQFASDQPQHF.

The chain employs TRBV5-4 and TRBJ2-1; 7 nucleotides match TRBD1. The J segment lost 5 bases and the V segment lost 5 bases, leaving 7 bases of the junction unmatched. The CDR3 has 14 amino acids. The germline gives CDR1 SGHNT, CDR2 YYREEE (reference sequence). The CDR3 bases are TGTGCCAGCAGTTCCAGGGACAGTGACAATGAGCAGTTCTTC. Translation: CASSSRDSDNEQFF.

Ten or more counts support this clonotype. The rearrangement links TRBV20-1 to TRBJ1-2, with 8 positions matching TRBD1. The CDR3 runs 13 residues. From germline, CDR1 is DFQATT and CDR2 SNEGSKA (reference sequence). V was clipped by 6 bases and J by 7 bases; unmatched bases: 10. This chain's CDR3 is CSAPPRGQGGYTF. The CDR3 bases are TGCAGTGCCCCGCCCAGGGGGCAAGGTGGCTACACCTTC.

This clonotype was seen a few times. The gene calls are TRBV4-2 and TRBJ2-7; tentative D call: TRBD1 (5 bases). There are 16 residues in the CDR3. The germline V and J ends were trimmed by 0 bases and 5 bases, with 17 bases remaining between them. Germline-derived CDR1 and CDR2 are LGHNA and YNFKEQ. In nucleotides, the CDR3 is TGTGCCAGCAGCCAAGATCAGGGCGGCAGAGCAGACGAGCAGTACTTC. It encodes CASSQDQGGRADEQYF.

This clonotype was found a few times. The chain has TRBV7-9 and TRBJ1-6, with TRBD1 matching 9 bases. The CDR3 has 14 amino acids. The J segment lost 6 bases and the V segment lost 4 bases, leaving 1 base of the junction unmatched. Germline V gene data show CDR1 as SEHNR and CDR2 as FQNEAQ (reference sequence). The CDR3 nucleotides read TGTGCCAGCAGCTGGGGACAGGGTAATTCACCCCTCCACTTT. This encodes CASSWGQGNSPLHF.

This clonotype came up many times. The chain couples TRBV3-1 to TRBJ1-3; TRBD1 might be the D (5 bases). The germline gives CDR1 LGHDT, CDR2 YNNKEL (reference sequence). V lost 0 bases and J lost 5, with 11 bases in between. This CDR3 has 15 residues. CDR3 bases: TGTGCCAGCAGCCAAGAAGCCAGGGAGCGAAACACCATATATTTT. As protein: CASSQEARERNTIYF.

The chain recombines TRBV11-2 with TRBJ2-3, with D perhaps assigned TRBD1 or TRBD2 (5 bases each). The V end was cut by 0 bases, the J end by 6 bases, with 16 bases between. Per germline, CDR1 SGHAT and CDR2 FQNNGV. The CDR3 is made up of 16 amino acids. This CDR3 is CASSLDGGSLRDTQYF. CDR3 DNA: TGTGCCAGCAGCTTAGATGGGGGTTCTTTGAGGGATACGCAGTATTTT.

V and J are TRBV7-9 and TRBJ1-1, with 8 bases identical to TRBD1. CDR1 is SEHNR, CDR2 FQNEAQ, per germline (reference sequence). This CDR3 is 16 amino acids long. The trim removed 5 bases at V and 1 base at J, leaving 9 bases unmatched. The chain's CDR3 is CASSLPGQVRNTEAFF. CDR3 coding DNA: TGTGCCAGCAGCCTGCCGGGACAGGTACGGAACACTGAAGCTTTCTTT.

This clonotype was observed a few times. CDR3 nucleotide sequence: TGTGCCAGCAGCTTAGATTCCTCCAGGGATACGCAGTATTTT. The encoded protein is CASSLDSSRDTQYF. The genes are TRBV7-2 and TRBJ2-3; D is ambiguous. CDR3 length: 14 residues. Germline CDR1 reads SGHTA; CDR2 reads FQGNSA. Trimming stripped 1 base from V and 6 bases from J, with 11 bases between.

The CDR3 protein is CASSEYASGNTDTQYF. For the CDR3, the DNA is TGTGCCAGCAGTGAATACGCTAGCGGGAACACAGATACGCAGTATTTT. The chain recombines TRBV25-1 with TRBJ2-3; 9 bases map to TRBD2. The CDR3 is 16 amino acids. Germline CDR1 MGHDK, CDR2 SYGVNS. The junction had 3 bases not matched to a gene; V was cut back by 0 bases and J by 2 bases.

This clonotype was observed a few times. The chain joins TRBV6-1 to TRBJ1-6; no reliable D call. The CDR3 has 14 residues. The ends were cut back, 6 bases at V and 5 bases at J, with 11 bases in the middle. Germline CDR1 reads MNHNS; CDR2 reads SASEGT. CDR3 protein: CASRQSQNNSPLHF. The CDR3 DNA is TGTGCCAGCAGACAGTCACAGAATAATTCACCCCTCCACTTT.

This clonotype showed up many times. The chain employs TRBV18 and TRBJ2-1; possible D gene TRBD1, 6 bases. V was trimmed by 0 bases and J by 2 bases, leaving 8 bases between them. The CDR3 has 15 amino acids. Germline CDR1 reads KGHSH; CDR2 reads LQKENI. Here the CDR3 DNA reads TGTGCCAGCTCACCACCCCGGACAGCCTACAATGAGCAGTTCTTC. Amino acids: CASSPPRTAYNEQFF.